What follows describes a single T cell receptor (beta chain). This record comes from a study of blood T cell repertoires in COVID-19. Looking at the study overall: Whether acute or convalescent, the COVID-19 samples came from the United States, Italy and Spain.

Assay used: immunoSEQ multiplex PCR; TCRdb lists only in-frame clones, some missing. There are roughly 87,000 clones in the sample; approximately 71% occur only once, and around 4.4% lies in the top ten. The TCR comes from a woman in her forties or fifties with acute or convalescent COVID-19. Source material: peripheral blood.

The CDR3 coding sequence is TGTGCCACCCGGACAGCCAACACCGGGGAGCTGTTTTTT. Its translation is CATRTANTGELFF. V and J are TRBV19 and TRBJ2-2, with D perhaps TRBD1 (6 bases). Germline V lookup: CDR1 LNHDA, CDR2 SQIVND (reference sequence). Trimming shortened V by 10 bases and J by 2 bases, and 11 bases separated the two germline ends. The CDR3 extends over 13 amino acids.